This T cell receptor beta chain was sequenced in a study of metastatic and nonmetastatic thyroid tumors. Looking at the study overall: Comparison of repertoires was carried out across blood and tumor or nodule tissue from malignant and benign thyroid patients. Notes on the study in general: In both blood and tumor samples, TCR beta diversity was reported significantly higher for malignant than benign nodules.

CDR3 size: 14 residues. The V end was cut by 3 bases, the J end by 2 bases, with 14 bases between. Germline CDR1 and CDR2: SQVTM and ANQGSEA. Source study methods: Across clinicopathological groups, CDR3 differences served as the basis for building a distant-metastasis classifier for papillary thyroid cancer. TCRdb re-clonotyped the PCR reads via MiXCR. These V and J calls are TCRdb output, not the study's own analysis. Seen here are tens of thousands of clones, 21% observed once, and the top ten hold roughly 13%. Every patient underwent thyroid surgery untreated. This clone was counted ten times or more. Antigen: not known.

The TCR sequence derives from a male donor with papillary thyroid cancer or a benign thyroid nodule (not recorded which). Some clones in this sample may be carry-over from other donors' samples. This chain joins TRBV29-1 and TRBJ2-7; D tentatively fits TRBD1 or TRBD2 (5 bases each). Sequenced sample: blood. As DNA, the CDR3 is TGCAGCGTTGAGGGGGTGGGCGGTACCTACGAGCAGTACTTC. Protein product: CSVEGVGGTYEQYF.